Following are 26 T cell receptor beta chains from one sample sequenced in a study of technical replicates of blood from several donors. The table came from immunoSEQ multiplex PCR; TCRdb's copy has only in-frame clones and leaves some out. The sample contains tens of thousands of clones, 98% of which appear only once. The source material was T cells isolated from PBMCs. Every receptor here comes from a human donor in good health.

This chain joins TRBV6-5 and TRBJ1-2, with D possibly being TRBD1 (6 bases). Trimming stripped 2 bases from V and 5 bases from J, with 12 bases between. CDR1 and CDR2 (germline): MNHEY, SVGAGI. This CDR3 contains 14 residues. CDR3: CASSYLPDSYGYTF. DNA of the CDR3: TGTGCCAGCAGTTACCTCCCGGACAGTTATGGCTACACCTTC.

The chain carries TRBV4-3 and TRBJ1-1; 9 positions match TRBD1. The CDR3 loop spans 15 amino acids. J was trimmed by 5 bases and V by 0 bases; bases with no gene match: 4. Germline V gene sequence: CDR1 LGHNA, CDR2 YSLEER. The DNA of the CDR3 is TGCGCCAGCAGCCAAGAAGGACAGGGGAGAACTGAAGCTTTCTTT. Translated, it gives CASSQEGQGRTEAFF.

The V gene is TRBV2, the J gene TRBJ2-7; 7 bases map to TRBD1. Germline loops: CDR1 SNHLY, CDR2 FYNNEI. This CDR3 contains 13 residues. V was pared by 8 bases and J by 5 bases, with 9 bases of the junction left unmatched. The CDR3 loop is CASQQLQGHEQYF. CDR3 DNA: TGTGCCAGCCAGCAACTACAGGGGCACGAGCAGTACTTC. The full variable domain, with the rest looked up from reference TRBV2 and TRBJ2-7, is EPEVTQTPSHQVTQMGQEVILRCVPISNHLYFYWYRQILGQKVEFLVSFYNNEISEKSEIFDDQFSVERPDGSNFTLKIRSTKLEDSAMYFCASQQLQGHEQYFGPGTRLTVT.

This chain connects TRBV6-6 to TRBJ2-3, with TRBD2 matching 7 bases. The CDR3 covers 14 residues. Germline V lookup: CDR1 MNHNY, CDR2 SVGAGI (reference sequence). Trimming cost V 8 bases and J 7 bases; bases outside gene matches: 12. The CDR3 bases are TGTGCCAGCTGGTCGCGCGGGAGAATAAATACGCAGTATTTT. It specifies CASWSRGRINTQYF.

The chain combines TRBV5-1 with TRBJ2-5; possible D gene TRBD1, 6 bases. Deletions cut 0 bases from V and 5 bases from J, with 23 bases between. Germline CDR1 reads SGHRS; CDR2 reads YFSETQ. This CDR3 is built from 18 residues. The CDR3 DNA sequence: TGCGCCAGCAGCTTGGTTCCCAGGGACACCCTAGGGTGGGAGACCCAGTACTTC. Translated, it gives CASSLVPRDTLGWETQYF. Full variable domain (missing parts from reference TRBV5-1 and TRBJ2-5): KAGVTQTPRYLIKTRGQQVTLSCSPISGHRSVSWYQQTPGQGLQFLFEYFSETQRNKGNFPGRFSGRQFSNSRSEMNVSTLELGDSALYLCASSLVPRDTLGWETQYFGPGTRLLVL.

Written as DNA, the CDR3 is TGTGCCAGCAGTTTATATCGGGGGACCTACGCGAACACCGGGGAGCTGTTTTTT. Translating it yields CASSLYRGTYANTGELFF. The J gene is TRBJ2-2, the V gene TRBV28; D is possibly TRBD2 (6 bases). Germline V CDR1 and CDR2: MDHEN, SYDVKM. The CDR3 has 18 amino acids. The V end was cut by 1 base, the J end by 0 bases, with 15 bases between.

The V call is TRBV7-8, the J call TRBJ2-5; D ambiguous. The CDR3 sequence is 18 residues long. Looked up from germline, CDR1 is SGHVS and CDR2 is FQNEAQ. V was clipped by 1 base and J by 7 bases, with 25 bases between them. The CDR3 loop is CASSLGSAETYKVGTQYF. For the CDR3, the DNA is TGTGCCAGCAGCTTAGGGTCGGCTGAGACTTACAAGGTTGGGACCCAGTACTTC.

This chain uses TRBV19 with TRBJ1-1; tentatively, D is TRBD1 (6 bases). CDR1 is LNHDA and CDR2 is SQIVND in the germline V gene (reference sequence). Deletions cut 5 bases from V and 0 bases from J, with 19 bases between. The CDR3 runs to 17 residues. The DNA of the CDR3 is TGTGCCAGTAGTCCTTCGGGACACAGGGCAATGAACACTGAAGCTTTCTTT. Protein product: CASSPSGHRAMNTEAFF. Variable domain in full (rest from reference TRBV19 and TRBJ1-1): DGGITQSPKYLFRKEGQNVTLSCEQNLNHDAMYWYRQDPGQGLRLIYYSQIVNDFQKGDIAEGYSVSREKKESFPLTVTSAQKNPTAFYLCASSPSGHRAMNTEAFFGQGTRLTVV.

The rearrangement uses TRBV5-1 and TRBJ2-3, with D possibly being TRBD1 (6 bases). The CDR3 has 16 amino acids. V was cut by 3 bases and J by 3 bases, with 17 bases left in between. CDR1 is SGHRS and CDR2 is YFSETQ in the germline V gene. The CDR3 region is CASSYSTGLGTDTQYF. CDR3 nucleotides: TGCGCCAGCAGCTATTCCACAGGGTTGGGGACAGATACGCAGTATTTT.

V and J are TRBV28 and TRBJ2-2; 8 positions agree with TRBD1. With 10 bases clipped from V and 1 base from J, the junction kept 5 bases outside the gene matches. CDR1 is MDHEN, CDR2 SYDVKM, per germline. The CDR3 is made up of 14 amino acids. CDR3 amino acids: CATPGTGNTGELFF. CDR3 DNA sequence: TGTGCCACGCCAGGGACAGGGAACACCGGGGAGCTGTTTTTT.

The V gene is TRBV2, the J gene TRBJ1-5; D is unresolved. The CDR3 is 14 residues long. The germline gives CDR1 SNHLY, CDR2 FYNNEI. The ends were cut back, 0 bases at V and 5 bases at J, with 8 bases in the middle. This chain's CDR3 is CASSEAMEYQPQHF. CDR3 nucleotides: TGTGCCAGCAGTGAAGCGATGGAGTATCAGCCCCAGCATTTT.

The chain has TRBV30 and TRBJ1-3; 8 bases line up with TRBD1. This CDR3 region has 15 residues. V lost 2 bases, J lost 4 bases, and 7 bases stayed unmatched. The V gene's germline CDR1 is GTSNPN and CDR2 SVGIG (reference sequence). CDR3 in DNA: TGTGCCTGGAGTCGGGACAGGTCGAAAGGAAACACCATATATTTT. This sequence encodes CAWSRDRSKGNTIYF.

J is TRBJ1-1 and V is TRBV5-4, with 8 bases lining up with TRBD1. Per germline, CDR1 SGHNT and CDR2 YYREEE (reference sequence). The CDR3 spans 19 residues. J was trimmed by 0 bases and V by 0 bases; bases with no gene match: 13. The CDR3 here is CASSLARGQARGLNTEAFF. CDR3 nucleotide sequence: TGTGCCAGCAGCTTGGCCAGGGGACAGGCACGGGGGTTGAACACTGAAGCTTTCTTT.

The rearrangement uses TRBV19 and TRBJ2-7; tentatively, D is TRBD1 (6 bases). Germline V gene data show CDR1 as LNHDA and CDR2 as SQIVND (reference sequence). V lost 5 bases and J 5 bases, leaving 16 bases between the germline ends. The CDR3 extends over 14 amino acids. The CDR3 DNA reads as TGTGCCAGTAGTGAAGCCACAGGGCTGGACGAGCAGTACTTC. It translates to CASSEATGLDEQYF. Variable domain in full (rest from reference TRBV19 and TRBJ2-7): DGGITQSPKYLFRKEGQNVTLSCEQNLNHDAMYWYRQDPGQGLRLIYYSQIVNDFQKGDIAEGYSVSREKKESFPLTVTSAQKNPTAFYLCASSEATGLDEQYFGPGTRLTVT.

J is TRBJ2-1 and V is TRBV29-1, with 10 bases that match TRBD2. The CDR3 extends over 12 amino acids. The germline V gene has CDR1 SQVTM and CDR2 ANQGSEA. J was trimmed by 7 bases and V by 4 bases; bases with no gene match: 1. CDR3 loop: CSVGLAGNEQFF. DNA for the CDR3: TGCAGCGTTGGACTAGCGGGTAATGAGCAGTTCTTC.

The chain employs TRBV11-3 and TRBJ2-5; TRBD2 matches 12 bases. J lost 1 base, V lost 5 bases, and 5 bases had no gene match. CDR3 length: 16 residues. Germline loops: CDR1 SGHNT, CDR2 YENEEA. The DNA for the CDR3 is TGTGCCAGCAGCCCTCGACTAGCGGGAGCCCAAGAGACCCAGTACTTC. It yields the protein CASSPRLAGAQETQYF.

V usage is TRBV25-1 and J usage is TRBJ2-3; TRBD1 aligns across 7 bases. Germline trimming cut 3 bases from V and 4 bases from J; bases unmatched to any gene: 13. CDR1 MGHDK and CDR2 SYGVNS come from the germline V gene. The CDR3 totals 17 residues. CDR3 nucleotides: TGTGCCAGCAGTGACGTATCGTCAGACAGGGACCCAGATACGCAGTATTTT. It is translated as CASSDVSSDRDPDTQYF. Using reference TRBV25-1 and TRBJ2-3 for the parts outside the CDR3, the full variable domain is EADIYQTPRYLVIGTGKKITLECSQTMGHDKMYWYQQDPGMELHLIHYSYGVNSTEKGDLSSESTVSRIRTEHFPLTLESARPSHTSQYLCASSDVSSDRDPDTQYFGPGTRLTVL.

The chain joins TRBV18 to TRBJ2-7; tentative D call: TRBD2 (5 bases). Germline V gene data show CDR1 as KGHSH and CDR2 as LQKENI. V was pared by 6 bases and J by 7 bases, with 22 bases between. This CDR3 has 15 residues. The CDR3 loop reads CASSPSGGQFKEQYF. The CDR3 region has the DNA TGTGCCAGCTCTCCCTCTGGCGGGCAATTTAAAGAGCAGTACTTC.

The V call is TRBV10-3, the J call TRBJ2-7, with TRBD1 matching over 8 bases. Looked up from germline, CDR1 is ENHRY and CDR2 is SYGVKD. With 3 bases clipped from V and 6 bases from J, the junction kept 10 bases outside the gene matches. The CDR3 is 15 amino acids. The chain's CDR3 is CAISENTGGPLEQYF. Written as DNA, the CDR3 is TGTGCCATCAGTGAAAATACAGGGGGTCCTCTCGAGCAGTACTTC.

The chain recombines TRBV13 with TRBJ2-1; no clear D gene. Trimming stripped 5 bases from V and 6 bases from J, with 8 bases between. The CDR3 length is 12 residues. CDR1 is PRHDT and CDR2 is FYEKMQ in the germline V gene (reference sequence). The CDR3 coding sequence is TGTGCCAGCAGCCCAAACAGCAATGAGCAGTTCTTC. Protein product: CASSPNSNEQFF.

The chain recombines TRBV2 with TRBJ2-1; 12 positions match TRBD2. The CDR3 length is 14 residues. CDR1 is SNHLY and CDR2 is FYNNEI in the germline V gene. Trimming removed 10 bases from V and 9 bases from J; junction bases left unmatched: 10. The DNA of the CDR3 is TGTGCCACTACGAGACTAGCGGGAGACTTTGAGCAGTTCTTC. Translated: CATTRLAGDFEQFF. The whole variable domain, filled in from reference TRBV2 and TRBJ2-1, reads EPEVTQTPSHQVTQMGQEVILRCVPISNHLYFYWYRQILGQKVEFLVSFYNNEISEKSEIFDDQFSVERPDGSNFTLKIRSTKLEDSAMYFCATTRLAGDFEQFFGPGTRLTVL.

V and J are TRBV7-2 and TRBJ1-2, with unresolved D. The CDR3 spans 13 residues. Germline V gene lookup returns CDR1 SGHTA and CDR2 FQGNSA. V shed 5 bases and J shed 4 bases, with 11 bases lying between them. This CDR3 reads CASSPDGIYGYTF. CDR3 DNA: TGTGCCAGCAGCCCGGACGGGATCTATGGCTACACCTTC. Variable domain in full (rest from reference TRBV7-2 and TRBJ1-2): GAGVSQSPSNKVTEKGKDVELRCDPISGHTALYWYRQSLGQGLEFLIYFQGNSAPDKSGLPSDRFSAERTGGSVSTLTIQRTQQEDSAVYLCASSPDGIYGYTFGSGTRLTVV.

A single count supports this clone. The chain combines TRBV9 with TRBJ2-1; 13 positions match TRBD2. With V trimmed by 3 bases and J by 8 bases, 2 bases remained unmatched. Germline V gene sequence: CDR1 SGDLS, CDR2 YYNGEE. The CDR3 runs to 14 residues. This chain's CDR3 is CASSGTSGSYEQFF. DNA for the CDR3: TGTGCCAGCAGCGGGACTAGCGGGAGCTATGAGCAGTTCTTC.

The chain links TRBV5-6 to TRBJ2-7; D is ambiguous. Germline-derived CDR1 and CDR2 are SGHDT and YYEEEE. The CDR3 contains 12 residues. Trimming removed 0 bases at V and 4 bases at J, with 5 bases between. The CDR3 DNA reads as TGTGCCAGCAGCTTGGGTCGGTACGAGCAGTACTTC. Translating gives CASSLGRYEQYF. The variable domain in full, with the rest retrieved from reference TRBV5-6 and TRBJ2-7, is DAGVTQSPTHLIKTRGQQVTLRCSPKSGHDTVSWYQQALGQGPQFIFQYYEEEERQRGNFPDRFSGHQFPNYSSELNVNALLLGDSALYLCASSLGRYEQYFGPGTRLTVT.

CDR3 in DNA: TGTGCCAGCAGCTTAAGGTATCGGGATCAGCCCCAGCATTTT. The encoded protein is CASSLRYRDQPQHF. The V and J genes are TRBV7-2 and TRBJ1-5; no clear D gene. Germline V gene sequence: CDR1 SGHTA, CDR2 FQGNSA. Trimming stripped 2 bases from V and 5 bases from J, with 10 bases between. This CDR3 spans 14 amino acids.

This chain connects TRBV6-7 to TRBJ2-7; 10 bases match TRBD2. TRBV6-7 is an ORF for which the function is uncertain. The CDR3 runs to 16 residues. V was clipped by 2 bases and J by 3 bases; unmatched bases: 7. CDR3 coding DNA: TGTGCCAGCAGTTACCTAGCGGGAGAACCGTACTACGAGCAGTACTTC. It codes for CASSYLAGEPYYEQYF.